This T cell receptor (beta chain) was captured by sequencing in a study of Ad26.COV2.S vaccination and SARS-CoV-2 variants. Repertoires were generated with immunoSEQ multiplex PCR, while TCRdb's copy carries only in-frame clones and drops some. The data show about 350,000 clones, with approximately 90% seen just once and under 5% held by the top ten. Of note for this clone: What it binds is not known.

Trimming took 7 bases from V and 6 from J, leaving 12 bases between them. CDR1 is SNHLY and CDR2 is FYNNEI in the germline V gene. The CDR3 sequence is 12 residues long. Overall study findings and caveats: In TCR breadth and depth analyses, total T cell responses may have been underestimated.

This receptor was identified in a human donor who had recovered from COVID-19. The gene calls are TRBV2 and TRBJ1-2; D ambiguous. This material consisted of peripheral blood, taken after recovery from COVID-19. CDR3 in amino acids: CASIDRENGYTF. The CDR3 DNA sequence: TGTGCCAGCATTGATCGAGAAAATGGCTACACCTTC. The complete variable domain, with remaining parts taken from reference TRBV2 and TRBJ1-2, reads EPEVTQTPSHQVTQMGQEVILRCVPISNHLYFYWYRQILGQKVEFLVSFYNNEISEKSEIFDDQFSVERPDGSNFTLKIRSTKLEDSAMYFCASIDRENGYTFGSGTRLTVV.